These T cell receptor beta chains were read from a single sample in a study of blood T cell repertoires in COVID-19. Method: immunoSEQ multiplex PCR; TCRdb's copy keeps in-frame clones and lacks some. Among about 280,000 clones listed, about 86% were seen once. The material sequenced was peripheral blood. The receptors were gathered from a woman younger than 45 who had recovered from COVID-19. CDR3s include the opening cysteine and the closing phenylalanine or tryptophan. D genes are given only for firm matches. Not every row has a clone size; where given, it reads once, few, many or a size class.

V	J	D	size	DNA	CDR3
TRBV6-5	TRBJ2-7	-	-	TGTGCCAGCAGTTACTCGGTCGTTTTGGGGGCTGACGAGCAGTACTTC	CASSYSVVLGADEQYF
TRBV6-6	TRBJ1-2	-	-	TGTGCCAGCACCGACATGGCTATGGGCTACACCTTC	CASTDMAMGYTF
TRBV6-5	TRBJ1-4	-	-	TGTGCCAGCAGTCTTTTACAGGGAACTAATGAAAAACTGTTTTTT	CASSLLQGTNEKLFF
TRBV7-2	TRBJ1-1	-	-	TGTGCCAGCAGCTTACGCGGGATCCCTGGGAGCACTGAAGCTTTCTTT	CASSLRGIPGSTEAFF
TRBV7-9	TRBJ2-2	-	-	TGTGCCAGCAGCTTATGGCCGGCGGAAGGCACCGGGGAGCTGTTTTTT	CASSLWPAEGTGELFF
TRBV19	TRBJ1-5	TRBD1	-	TGTGCCAGTAGTATAGGGACAGGGCTGAGAGGGTGGCCCCAGCATTTT	CASSIGTGLRGWPQHF
TRBV29-1	TRBJ2-3	-	-	TGCAGCGTGATCTTCGGGAAAGATACGCAGTATTTT	CSVIFGKDTQYF
TRBV27	TRBJ1-2	-	-	TGTGCCAGCAGCCTACAGGGCACTGGGGGCTACACCTTC	CASSLQGTGGYTF
TRBV6-4	TRBJ1-2	-	-	TGTGCCAGCAGTGATTCCGGGGGTACATTCTATGGCTACACCTTC	CASSDSGGTFYGYTF
TRBV10-1	TRBJ2-7	TRBD2	-	TGCGCCAGCGGGAGGGCTGAAGAGCAGTACTTC	CASGRAEEQYF
TRBV19	TRBJ1-2	-	-	TGTGCCAGTACCCCAGGAGGACGGGCATCAGCTAACTATGGCTACACCTTC	CASTPGGRASANYGYTF
TRBV7-6	TRBJ1-2	TRBD1	-	TGTGCCAGCAGCATGGACAGGAGAGATGGCTACACCTTC	CASSMDRRDGYTF
TRBV7-9	TRBJ1-2	-	-	TGTGCCAGCAGACATCCAGGGTTGGTAGTTGATGGCTACACCTTC	CASRHPGLVVDGYTF
TRBV5-5	TRBJ1-6	-	-	TGTGCCAGCAGCTTGGCACCCCCTGGGGCAAGCTCCTATAATTCACCCCTCCACTTT	CASSLAPPGASSYNSPLHF
TRBV11-2	TRBJ2-7	-	-	TGTGCCAGCAGCTTTGGTGGGGCGCTGGACGAGCAGTACTTC	CASSFGGALDEQYF
TRBV12-3/TRBV12-4	TRBJ2-7	-	once	TGTGCCAGCACCACAGGGCCTCCTAAGGAGCAGTACTTC	CASTTGPPKEQYF
TRBV10-3	TRBJ2-7	-	-	TGTGCCATCAGGGAAGGACTCTCCTACGAGCAGTACTTC	CAIREGLSYEQYF
TRBV11-2	TRBJ2-7	TRBD2	-	TGTGCCAGCAGCTTATCGGCGGGAGGCTTGTACGAGCAGTACTTC	CASSLSAGGLYEQYF
TRBV30	TRBJ2-3	-	-	TGTGCCTGGAGTTCCGGGGGCACAGATACGCAGTATTTT	CAWSSGGTDTQYF
TRBV5-6	TRBJ2-7	TRBD1	-	TGTGCCAGCAGCTGGTCCCCCCGGGACAGCCGCTACGAGCAGTACTTC	CASSWSPRDSRYEQYF
TRBV29-1	TRBJ2-7	TRBD1	-	TGCAGCGGGATGACAGGGACCTACGAGCAGTACTTC	CSGMTGTYEQYF
TRBV4-1	TRBJ2-7	-	once	TGCGCCAGCAGCCAAGCCAGGGCCTACGAGCAGTACTTC	CASSQARAYEQYF
TRBV7-2	TRBJ2-7	TRBD2	-	TGTGCCAGCAGCTTAGCGATTGCGACTAGCGGGCCCTACGAGCAGTACTTC	CASSLAIATSGPYEQYF
TRBV6-5	TRBJ2-3	TRBD1	-	TGTGCCAGCAGAGGACAGGACACAGATACGCAGTATTTT	CASRGQDTDTQYF
TRBV5-1	TRBJ2-6	-	-	TGCGCCAGCACCAACAGCCCGGGGTCTGGGGCCAACGTCCTGACTTTC	CASTNSPGSGANVLTF
TRBV6-5	TRBJ1-2	-	-	TGTGCCAGCAGTTACGTGGGAGGGAACTATGGCTACACCTTC	CASSYVGGNYGYTF
TRBV5-1	TRBJ2-1	TRBD1	-	TGCGCCAGCAGCCCAAGGACAGGGAATGAGCAGTTCTTC	CASSPRTGNEQFF
TRBV25-1	TRBJ1-4	TRBD1	-	TGTGCCAGCAGTGAAGCTGACAGGGAATTTGAAAAACTGTTTTTT	CASSEADREFEKLFF
TRBV4-2	TRBJ2-7	TRBD1	-	TGTGCCAGCAGCCAACCAAACACCCGGGACAGCTCCTACGAGCAGTACTTC	CASSQPNTRDSSYEQYF
TRBV2	TRBJ2-3	TRBD2	-	TGTGCCAGCAGGGCTTTATTAGCGGGGTCGGATACGCAGTATTTT	CASRALLAGSDTQYF
TRBV6-5	TRBJ2-5	-	-	TGTGCCAGCAGTTACTCGACTAGGATGGGGACCCAGTACTTC	CASSYSTRMGTQYF
TRBV6-2/TRBV6-3	TRBJ2-4	TRBD2	-	TGTGCCAGCAGCGATCCGGGACTAGCGTTGAAAAACATTCAGTACTTC	CASSDPGLALKNIQYF
TRBV7-3	TRBJ2-2	TRBD2	few	TGTGCCAGCAGGGCTAGCGGCAACACCGGGGAGCTGTTTTTT	CASRASGNTGELFF
TRBV3-1/TRBV3-2	TRBJ2-1	TRBD1	once	TGTGCCAGCAGCCAAATACAGGGGAACCATGAGCAGTTCTTC	CASSQIQGNHEQFF
TRBV6-2/TRBV6-3	TRBJ1-1	-	-	TGTGCCAGCAGTTACTCGGACAGGAACACTGAAGCTTTCTTT	CASSYSDRNTEAFF
TRBV6-2/TRBV6-3	TRBJ2-7	TRBD2	-	TGTGCCAGCACCCCTTCAACTAGCGGAGGCTACGAGCAGTACTTC	CASTPSTSGGYEQYF
TRBV2	TRBJ2-7	-	-	TGTGCCGGTACAGGGATAAGTAATTACGAGCAGTACTTC	CAGTGISNYEQYF
TRBV6-5	TRBJ2-1	-	-	TGTGCCAGCAGCAAAACCAAGAGTGAGCAGTTCTTC	CASSKTKSEQFF
TRBV7-2	TRBJ2-1	-	-	TGTGCCAGCAGCTCCGGGACTGGGAATGAGCAGTTCTTC	CASSSGTGNEQFF
TRBV5-6	TRBJ1-4	-	few	TGTGCCAGCAGCTTGGTGGGTGCGGGAAAACTGTTTTTT	CASSLVGAGKLFF
TRBV9	TRBJ1-2	TRBD1	-	TGTGCCAGCAGCTTTAAATCAGGGGGCTCCTATGGCTACACCTTC	CASSFKSGGSYGYTF
TRBV9	TRBJ2-1	-	-	TGTGCCAGCAGCGTAGATGGGAGCGAGACCTACAATGAGCAGTTCTTC	CASSVDGSETYNEQFF
TRBV19	TRBJ2-2	TRBD2	-	TGTGCCAGTAGCCCGGGACTAGCGGCTACTACCGGGGAGCTGTTTTTT	CASSPGLAATTGELFF
TRBV27	TRBJ2-3	TRBD2	-	TGTGCCACCAAACCCACTAGCGGGGGCAGCACAGATACGCAGTATTTT	CATKPTSGGSTDTQYF
TRBV2	TRBJ1-5	-	-	TGTGCCAGCAGCTTGAGACGGGAAGCTCAGCATTTT	CASSLRREAQHF
TRBV10-3	TRBJ2-5	-	-	TGTGCCATCAGTACAGGGCTCAGGGAGACCCAGTACTTC	CAISTGLRETQYF
TRBV12-3/TRBV12-4	TRBJ2-2	-	-	TGTGCCAGCAGTTTAACGGGGAACGGGGAGCTGTTTTTT	CASSLTGNGELFF